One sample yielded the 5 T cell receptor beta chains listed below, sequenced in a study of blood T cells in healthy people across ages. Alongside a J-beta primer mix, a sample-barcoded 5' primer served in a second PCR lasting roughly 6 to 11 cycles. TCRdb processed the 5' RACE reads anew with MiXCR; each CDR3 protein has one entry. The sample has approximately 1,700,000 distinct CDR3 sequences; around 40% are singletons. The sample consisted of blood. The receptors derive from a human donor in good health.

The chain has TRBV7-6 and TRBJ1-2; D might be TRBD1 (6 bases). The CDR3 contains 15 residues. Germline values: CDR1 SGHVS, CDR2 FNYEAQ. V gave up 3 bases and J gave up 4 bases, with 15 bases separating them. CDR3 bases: TGTGCCAGCAGCTTGGTACAGGGTTCCCTCTATGGCTACACCTTC. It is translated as CASSLVQGSLYGYTF.

The DNA for the CDR3 is TGTGCCAGCAGGCGGGACAGGGCGAACACCGGGGAGCTGTTTTTT. Residues: CASRRDRANTGELFF. The V and J genes are TRBV2 and TRBJ2-2, with TRBD1 matching 9 bases. The CDR3 has 15 residues. V gave up 6 bases and J gave up 0 bases; unmatched junction bases: 2. CDR1 and CDR2 (germline): SNHLY, FYNNEI.

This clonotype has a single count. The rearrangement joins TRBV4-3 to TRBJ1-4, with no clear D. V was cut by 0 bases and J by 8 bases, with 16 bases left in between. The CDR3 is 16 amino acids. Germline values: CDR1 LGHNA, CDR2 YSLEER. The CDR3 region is CASSQERQIIGEKLFF. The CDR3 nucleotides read TGCGCCAGCAGCCAAGAAAGGCAGATAATCGGGGAAAAACTGTTTTTT.

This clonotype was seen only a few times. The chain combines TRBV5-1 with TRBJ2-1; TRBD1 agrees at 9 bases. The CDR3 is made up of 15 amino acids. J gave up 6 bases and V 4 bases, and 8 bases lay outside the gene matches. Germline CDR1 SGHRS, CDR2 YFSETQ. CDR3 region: CASSPPGTGINEQFF. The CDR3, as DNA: TGCGCCAGCAGCCCCCCGGGGACAGGGATCAATGAGCAGTTCTTC. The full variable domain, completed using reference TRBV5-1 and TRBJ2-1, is KAGVTQTPRYLIKTRGQQVTLSCSPISGHRSVSWYQQTPGQGLQFLFEYFSETQRNKGNFPGRFSGRQFSNSRSEMNVSTLELGDSALYLCASSPPGTGINEQFFGPGTRLTVL.

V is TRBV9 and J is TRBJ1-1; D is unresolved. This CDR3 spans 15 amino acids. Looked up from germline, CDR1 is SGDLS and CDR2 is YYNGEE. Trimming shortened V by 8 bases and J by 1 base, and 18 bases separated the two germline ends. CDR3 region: CASSRGRVANTEAFF. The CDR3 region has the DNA TGTGCCAGTTCGAGAGGGAGGGTTGCGAACACTGAAGCTTTCTTT.